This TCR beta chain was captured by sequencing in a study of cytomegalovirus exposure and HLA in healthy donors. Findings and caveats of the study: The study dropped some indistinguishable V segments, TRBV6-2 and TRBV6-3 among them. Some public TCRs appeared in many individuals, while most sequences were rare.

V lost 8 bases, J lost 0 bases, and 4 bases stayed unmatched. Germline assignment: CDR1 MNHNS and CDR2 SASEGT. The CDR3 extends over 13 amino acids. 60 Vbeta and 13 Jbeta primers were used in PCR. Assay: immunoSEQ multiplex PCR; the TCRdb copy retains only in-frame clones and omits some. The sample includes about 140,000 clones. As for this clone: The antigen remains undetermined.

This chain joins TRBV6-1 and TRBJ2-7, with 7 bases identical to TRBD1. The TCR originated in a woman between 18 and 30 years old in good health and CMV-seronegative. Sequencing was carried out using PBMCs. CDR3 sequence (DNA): TGTGCCAGCGAGACAGGGAGCTCCTACGAGCAGTACTTC. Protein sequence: CASETGSSYEQYF.